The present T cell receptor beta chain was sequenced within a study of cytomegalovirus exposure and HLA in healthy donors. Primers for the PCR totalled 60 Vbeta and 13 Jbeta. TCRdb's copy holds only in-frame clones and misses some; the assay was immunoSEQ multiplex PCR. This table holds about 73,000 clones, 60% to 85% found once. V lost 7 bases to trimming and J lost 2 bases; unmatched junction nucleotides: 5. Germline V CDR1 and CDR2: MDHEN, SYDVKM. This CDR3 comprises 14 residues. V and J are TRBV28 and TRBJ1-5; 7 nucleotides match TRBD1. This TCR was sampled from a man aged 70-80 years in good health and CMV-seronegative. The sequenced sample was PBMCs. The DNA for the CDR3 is TGTGCCAGCACCCATACAGGGGGCAATCAGCCCCAGCATTTT. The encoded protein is CASTHTGGNQPQHF.